This TCR beta chain is from a study of shared clonotypes between healthy human individuals. Germline trimming cut 3 bases from V and 3 bases from J; bases unmatched to any gene: 4. The CDR3 loop spans 15 amino acids. Germline CDR1 reads LNHDA; CDR2 reads SQIVND (reference sequence). It was into CD45RA+ naive and CD45RA-negative memory subsets that the CD4+ cells were split. TCRdb's copy holds only in-frame clones and misses some; the assay was immunoSEQ multiplex PCR. The sample shows approximately 340,000 clones, roughly 70% of them seen only once. The receptor's source is a young man in good health. J is TRBJ2-2 and V is TRBV19; 7 bases map to TRBD2. Source material: memory CD4+ T cells sorted from blood. Subset described: CD45RA-negative fraction. The CDR3 nucleotides are TGTGCCAGTAGTATGGGGAGGGGTTACACCGGGGAGCTGTTTTTT. It specifies CASSMGRGYTGELFF.